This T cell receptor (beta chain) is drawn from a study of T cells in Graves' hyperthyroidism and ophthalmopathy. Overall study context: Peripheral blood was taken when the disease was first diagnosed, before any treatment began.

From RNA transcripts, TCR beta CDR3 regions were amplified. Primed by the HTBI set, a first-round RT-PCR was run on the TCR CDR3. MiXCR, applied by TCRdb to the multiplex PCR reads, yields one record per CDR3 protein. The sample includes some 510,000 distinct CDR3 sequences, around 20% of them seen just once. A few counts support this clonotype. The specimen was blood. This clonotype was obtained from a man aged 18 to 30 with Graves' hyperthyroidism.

This CDR3 is CASETGDRNGYTF. CDR3 coding DNA: TGTGCCAGTGAGACCGGGGACAGAAATGGCTACACCTTC. The chain couples TRBV19 to TRBJ1-2, with 7 bases matching TRBD1. The CDR3 is 13 residues long. The V and J ends lost 8 bases and 6 bases, in that order; junction bases with no gene match: 9. Germline V lookup: CDR1 LNHDA, CDR2 SQIVND (reference sequence). The complete variable domain, with remaining parts taken from reference TRBV19 and TRBJ1-2, reads DGGITQSPKYLFRKEGQNVTLSCEQNLNHDAMYWYRQDPGQGLRLIYYSQIVNDFQKGDIAEGYSVSREKKESFPLTVTSAQKNPTAFYLCASETGDRNGYTFGSGTRLTVV.